This T cell receptor beta chain was captured in a study of shared clonotypes between healthy human individuals. Study as a whole: The plates for each donor numbered three CD4 naive, three CD4 memory, two CD8 naive and one CD8 memory.

Study-level findings and limits: Naive subsets usually exceeded memory subsets in estimated richness.

The assay ran at deep level. The method was immunoSEQ multiplex PCR; TCRdb's version includes in-frame clones alone and lacks a portion of them. The data hold more than 2 million clones, with around 95% observed a single time. As to this clone: Its specificity is not known. The same CDR3 can be traced to other DNA sequences in this sample.

Germline lookup yields CDR1 SGDLS and CDR2 YYNGEE. This CDR3 is 15 amino acids long. The V gene end was trimmed by 2 bases and the J gene end by 0 bases; junction bases not matched to a gene: 0. The receptor was derived from a man aged 18 to 29 in good health. The sequencing sample was made of naive CD4+ T cells sorted from blood. Subset in this sample: CD45RA+ positively selected. The V call is TRBV9, the J call TRBJ2-3, with 10 bases lining up with TRBD2. CDR3: CASSVGLASTDTQYF. The CDR3 nucleotides read TGTGCCAGCAGCGTGGGACTAGCGAGCACAGATACGCAGTATTTT.